These 10 T cell receptor beta chains were all obtained from the same sample, sequenced in a study of OX40 agonist ivuxolimab in advanced cancers. Profiling relied on immunoSEQ multiplex PCR, and the TCRdb table lists in-frame clones only, not all of them. The table includes fewer than 75,000 clones, roughly 89% detected once. Sequencing was performed on CD4+ or CD8+ T cells sorted from blood, taken in a trial of the OX40 agonist ivuxolimab. These receptors all stem from an adult with an advanced solid tumor such as melanoma, head and neck, liver or kidney cancer.

This clone was counted once. The chain couples TRBV14 to TRBJ2-7; D may be TRBD1 (5 bases). This CDR3 region has 15 residues. Per germline, CDR1 SGHDN and CDR2 FVKESK. Deletions cut 4 bases from V and 4 bases from J, with 17 bases between. CDR3 nucleotide sequence: TGTGCCAGCAGCCCTTCTCCAGGGATCGCATACGAGCAGTACTTC. Residues: CASSPSPGIAYEQYF.

The gene calls are TRBV5-1 and TRBJ1-1, with 7 bases identical to TRBD1. The J segment lost 4 bases and the V segment lost 5 bases, leaving 5 bases of the junction unmatched. This CDR3 region has 13 residues. CDR1 is SGHRS, CDR2 YFSETQ, per germline. Here the CDR3 DNA reads TGCGCCAGCAGACAGGGGAGGGCCACTGAAGCTTTCTTT. Its protein is CASRQGRATEAFF.

This clone has just a few counts. The rearrangement links TRBV7-6 to TRBJ2-7; unclear D gene. Germline CDR1 and CDR2: SGHVS and FNYEAQ. The CDR3 has 13 residues. V gave up 6 bases and J gave up 0 bases, with 9 bases separating them. Here the CDR3 DNA reads TGTGCCAGCAGTCCGCTAAGCTCCTACGAGCAGTACTTC. Its translation: CASSPLSSYEQYF.

The V and J genes are TRBV6-1 and TRBJ2-6; 9 bases line up with TRBD1. V dropped 4 bases and J dropped 2; count of bases not matched to a gene: 0. From germline, CDR1 is MNHNS and CDR2 SASEGT. The CDR3 is 15 residues long. The chain's CDR3 is CASSGTGAGANVLTF. CDR3 in DNA: TGTGCCAGCAGTGGGACAGGGGCTGGGGCCAACGTCCTGACTTTC.

This rearrangement joins TRBV7-9 to TRBJ2-5, with 12 positions matching TRBD2. The J call is doubtful: the DNA matches TRBJ2-7 better. The CDR3 runs to 15 residues. Germline V gene data show CDR1 as SEHNR and CDR2 as FQNEAQ (reference sequence). The CDR3 reads CASTLLAGGSYEQYF. The CDR3, as DNA: TGTGCCAGCACCCTACTAGCGGGGGGATCCTACGAGCAGTACTTC.

This clone has only one observation. The V gene is TRBV30, the J gene TRBJ2-1; possibly TRBD1 or TRBD2 for D (5 bases each). The CDR3 extends over 14 amino acids. Germline CDR1 and CDR2: GTSNPN and SVGIG (reference sequence). V lost 4 bases and J 5 bases, leaving 15 bases between the germline ends. This chain's CDR3 is CAWTVSRGDNEQFF. The CDR3 DNA reads as TGTGCCTGGACCGTTTCGAGGGGCGACAATGAGCAGTTCTTC.

This sequence joins TRBV30 and TRBJ1-1; no definite D call. This CDR3 spans 13 amino acids. Trimming took off 3 bases at V and 3 bases at J, with 11 bases between the two ends. Germline CDR1 and CDR2: GTSNPN and SVGIG (reference sequence). CDR3 sequence (DNA): TGTGCCTGGAGGGGAAATTTGGACACTGAAGCTTTCTTT. Encoded protein: CAWRGNLDTEAFF.

The chain combines TRBV9 with TRBJ1-4; tentatively, D is TRBD1 (6 bases). In germline, CDR1 is SGDLS, CDR2 YYNGEE. Trimming shortened V by 0 bases and J by 7 bases, and 13 bases separated the two germline ends. CDR3 length equals 15 residues. This CDR3 reads CASSVDTGGGEKLFF. In DNA form, the CDR3 reads TGTGCCAGCAGCGTAGACACAGGAGGGGGTGAAAAACTGTTTTTT.

The rearrangement joins TRBV4-3 to TRBJ1-1; D perhaps matches TRBD1 (6 bases). CDR1 LGHNA and CDR2 YSLEER come from the germline V gene. The CDR3 extends over 16 amino acids. V was cut by 2 bases and J by 0 bases, with 13 bases left in between. This chain's CDR3 is CASSQLQGLMNTEAFF. CDR3 nucleotide sequence: TGCGCCAGCAGCCAACTACAGGGTCTGATGAACACTGAAGCTTTCTTT.

The chain carries TRBV30 and TRBJ2-7, with 11 bases matching TRBD1. CDR1 and CDR2 (germline): GTSNPN, SVGIG (reference sequence). Unmatched junction bases numbered 3, after V lost 2 bases and J lost 6 bases. The CDR3 contains 13 residues. The CDR3 nucleotides are TGTGCCTGGAGTCGTGGGACAGGGGGCGAGCAGTACTTC. Encoded protein: CAWSRGTGGEQYF.